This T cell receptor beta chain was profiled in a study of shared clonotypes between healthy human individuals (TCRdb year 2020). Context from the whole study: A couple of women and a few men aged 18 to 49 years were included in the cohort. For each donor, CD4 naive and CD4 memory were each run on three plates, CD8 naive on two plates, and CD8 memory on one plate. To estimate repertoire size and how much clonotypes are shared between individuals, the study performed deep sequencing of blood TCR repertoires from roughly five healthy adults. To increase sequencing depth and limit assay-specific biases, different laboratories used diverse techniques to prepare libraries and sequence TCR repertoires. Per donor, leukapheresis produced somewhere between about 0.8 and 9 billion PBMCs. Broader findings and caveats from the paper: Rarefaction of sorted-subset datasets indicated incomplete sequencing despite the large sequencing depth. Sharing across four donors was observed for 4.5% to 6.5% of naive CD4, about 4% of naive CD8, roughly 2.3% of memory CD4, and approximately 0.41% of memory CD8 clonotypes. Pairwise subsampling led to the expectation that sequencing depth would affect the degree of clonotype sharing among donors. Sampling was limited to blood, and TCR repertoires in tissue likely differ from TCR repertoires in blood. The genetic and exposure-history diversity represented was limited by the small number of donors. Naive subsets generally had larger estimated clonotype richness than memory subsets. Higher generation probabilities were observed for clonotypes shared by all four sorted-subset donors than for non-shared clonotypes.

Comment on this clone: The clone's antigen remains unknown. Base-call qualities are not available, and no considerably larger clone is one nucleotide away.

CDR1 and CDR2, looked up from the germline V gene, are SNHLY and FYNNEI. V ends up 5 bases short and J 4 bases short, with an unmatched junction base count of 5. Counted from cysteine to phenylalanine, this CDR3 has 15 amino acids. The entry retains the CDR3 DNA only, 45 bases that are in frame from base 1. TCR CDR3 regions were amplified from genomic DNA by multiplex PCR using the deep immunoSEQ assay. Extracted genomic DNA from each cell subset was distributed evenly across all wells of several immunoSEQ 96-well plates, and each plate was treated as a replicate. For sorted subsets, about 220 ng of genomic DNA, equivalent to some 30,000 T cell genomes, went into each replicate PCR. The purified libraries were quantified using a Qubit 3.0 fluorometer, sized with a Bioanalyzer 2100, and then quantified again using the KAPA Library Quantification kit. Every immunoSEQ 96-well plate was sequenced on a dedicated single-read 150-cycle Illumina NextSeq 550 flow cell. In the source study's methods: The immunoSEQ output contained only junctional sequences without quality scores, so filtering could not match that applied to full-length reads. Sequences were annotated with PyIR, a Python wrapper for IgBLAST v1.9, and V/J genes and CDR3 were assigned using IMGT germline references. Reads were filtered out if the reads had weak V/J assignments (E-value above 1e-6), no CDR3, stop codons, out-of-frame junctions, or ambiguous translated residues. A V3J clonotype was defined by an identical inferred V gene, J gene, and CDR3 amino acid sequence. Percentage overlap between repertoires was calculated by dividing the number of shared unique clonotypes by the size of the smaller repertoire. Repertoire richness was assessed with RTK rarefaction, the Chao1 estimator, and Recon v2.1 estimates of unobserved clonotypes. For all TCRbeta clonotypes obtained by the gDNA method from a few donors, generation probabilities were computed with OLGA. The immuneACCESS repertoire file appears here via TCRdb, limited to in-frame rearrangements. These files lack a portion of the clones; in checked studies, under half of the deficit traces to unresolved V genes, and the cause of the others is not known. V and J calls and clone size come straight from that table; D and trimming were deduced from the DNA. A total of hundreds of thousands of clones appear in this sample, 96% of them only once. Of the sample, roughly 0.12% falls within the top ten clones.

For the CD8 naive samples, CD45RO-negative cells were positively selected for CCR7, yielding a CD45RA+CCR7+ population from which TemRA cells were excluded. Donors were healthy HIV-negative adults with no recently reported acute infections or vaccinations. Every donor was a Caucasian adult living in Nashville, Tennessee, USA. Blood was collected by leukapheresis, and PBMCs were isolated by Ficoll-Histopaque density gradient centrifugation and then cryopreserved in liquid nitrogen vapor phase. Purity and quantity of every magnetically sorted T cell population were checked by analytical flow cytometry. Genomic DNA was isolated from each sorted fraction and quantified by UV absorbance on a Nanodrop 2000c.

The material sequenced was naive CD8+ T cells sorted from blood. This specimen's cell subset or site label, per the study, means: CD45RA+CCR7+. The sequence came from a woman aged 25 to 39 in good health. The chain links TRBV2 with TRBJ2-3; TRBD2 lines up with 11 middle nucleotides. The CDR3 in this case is CASSTLAGVSDTQYF. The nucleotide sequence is TGTGCCAGCAGTACACTAGCGGGAGTTTCAGATACGCAGTATTTT.